This TCR beta chain was recovered during a study of blood T cell repertoires in COVID-19. Across the study: There were acute and convalescent COVID-19 samples, and they came from the United States, Italy and Spain. The analysed material was cDNA or gDNA that came from T cells, B-cell-depleted T cells, or PBMCs.

Germline-derived CDR1 and CDR2 are MNHEY and SVGAGI. The CDR3 is made up of 15 amino acids. Trimming removed 0 bases from V and 5 bases from J; junction bases left unmatched: 5. In the source study's methods: Using reference gene primer amplification, nucleated cell counts were estimated. The table came from immunoSEQ multiplex PCR; TCRdb's copy has only in-frame clones and leaves some out. That table furnishes V, J and clone size, whereas the DNA furnished D and trimming. The sample holds approximately 63,000 clones; more than 85% are singletons and the top ten take about 5.1%. This clone was detected only once.

Sequenced material: peripheral blood. This chain uses TRBV6-5 with TRBJ2-5; 8 bases are shared with TRBD2. This TCR came from an older man in a cohort sampled during active COVID-19. DNA for the CDR3: TGTGCCAGCAGTTACTCGGGGACTAGTGTGGAGACCCAGTACTTC. Translated, it gives CASSYSGTSVETQYF.